Given below is one T cell receptor beta chain in context. These data belong to a study of blood T cell repertoires in COVID-19. Study-level information: Samples came from the United States, Italy and Spain, spanning acute and convalescent COVID-19.

The protocol was immunoSEQ multiplex PCR, while the TCRdb copy is restricted to in-frame clones and leaves out a portion. The sample lists more than 70,000 clones, 86% occurring once. Germline lookup yields CDR1 MGHRA and CDR2 YSYEKL. J was trimmed by 2 bases and V by 1 base; bases with no gene match: 11. The CDR3 extends over 19 amino acids. The chain recombines TRBV4-1 with TRBJ2-3; 11 bases are a match to TRBD1. The sample consisted of peripheral blood. The receptor's source is a woman of 80 years or more with acute or convalescent COVID-19. The CDR3 here is CASSQVEDRGLGYTDTQYF. CDR3 in DNA: TGCGCCAGCAGCCAAGTTGAGGACAGGGGGCTGGGGTACACAGATACGCAGTATTTT.